Shown below are 6 T cell receptor beta chains from a single sample sequenced in a study of cytomegalovirus exposure and HLA in healthy donors. The study ran its PCR with 60 Vbeta and 13 Jbeta primers. Profiling relied on immunoSEQ multiplex PCR, and the TCRdb table lists in-frame clones only, not all of them. The sample gives around 200,000 clones, approximately 88% of which show up once; roughly 2.6% is in the top ten. Sequenced: PBMCs. These receptor sequences come from a woman aged 50 to 60 in good health and CMV-seropositive.

This rearrangement joins TRBV6-6 to TRBJ2-3; D gene uncertain. CDR1 is MNHNY, CDR2 SVGAGI, per germline (reference sequence). Trimming took 4 bases from V and 0 from J, leaving 11 bases between them. The CDR3 totals 15 residues. CDR3 residues: CASSFEFSSTDTQYF. DNA of the CDR3: TGTGCCAGCAGTTTCGAGTTCTCTAGCACAGATACGCAGTATTTT.

This chain links TRBV2 with TRBJ2-1, with D maybe TRBD2 (5 bases). The CDR3 is 15 amino acids. Germline assignment: CDR1 SNHLY and CDR2 FYNNEI. The V end lost 7 bases, the J end lost 9 bases, and 22 bases lay between the germline ends. The chain's CDR3 is CASTILVGGFGEQFF. The CDR3 DNA reads as TGTGCCAGCACTATCCTTGTAGGAGGCTTCGGTGAGCAGTTCTTC.

This chain uses TRBV28 with TRBJ2-2; no clear D gene. The V end lost 3 bases, the J end lost 5 bases, and 4 bases lay between the germline ends. CDR3 length: 12 residues. CDR1 and CDR2 (germline): MDHEN, SYDVKM. The CDR3 DNA reads as TGTGCCAGCAGTTTCTCTACCGGGGAGCTGTTTTTT. This sequence encodes CASSFSTGELFF.

This chain links TRBV6-6 with TRBJ2-3; tentative D call: TRBD1 (5 bases). This CDR3 region has 11 residues. Germline-derived CDR1 and CDR2 are MNHNY and SVGAGI (reference sequence). V lost 7 bases, J lost 6 bases, and 8 bases lay in between. The CDR3 DNA reads TGTGCCAGCAAGGGGTCGGATACGCAGTATTTT. This gives the protein CASKGSDTQYF.

The chain carries TRBV4-2 and TRBJ2-3; 12 nucleotides match TRBD2. After removal of 3 bases from V and 4 bases from J, the junction contained 5 bases not matched to a gene. Germline V gene data show CDR1 as LGHNA and CDR2 as YNFKEQ. The CDR3 extends over 16 amino acids. The CDR3 DNA is TGTGCCAGCAGCCAGCGGACTAGCGGGGAGGCAGATACGCAGTATTTT. It translates to CASSQRTSGEADTQYF.

The rearrangement uses TRBV29-1 and TRBJ2-1; TRBD2 is a possible D gene (7 bases). There are 15 residues in the CDR3. Trimming pared 6 bases from V and 8 bases from J, leaving 23 bases between. Germline assignment: CDR1 SQVTM and CDR2 ANQGSEA. The CDR3 spells CSVTSGAGAKDEQFF. DNA for the CDR3: TGCAGCGTGACCAGTGGGGCGGGGGCAAAAGATGAGCAGTTCTTC.